This T cell receptor beta chain originates from a study of coeliac disease. Measured with immunoSEQ multiplex PCR; TCRdb has only the in-frame clones, and not every one. The table has 2,800 or so clones, less than 55% seen once. As concerns this clone: Its target is unknown.

Trimming left V 0 bases short and J 10 bases short, with 10 bases between. The CDR3 spans 13 residues. The germline CDR1 and CDR2 sequences are LNHNV and YYDKDF (reference sequence). Study findings and constraints: In active celiac disease, intraepithelial and lamina propria TRB and TRG repertoires were less clonal than controls.

The source of this sequence is a man between 50 and 59 years old with active celiac disease. The rearrangement joins TRBV15 to TRBJ2-1; D gene ambiguous. Sequencing input: intraepithelial lymphocytes from the gut. This CDR3 reads CATSREGRQEQFF. CDR3 DNA sequence: TGTGCCACCAGCAGAGAGGGCCGCCAGGAGCAGTTCTTC.